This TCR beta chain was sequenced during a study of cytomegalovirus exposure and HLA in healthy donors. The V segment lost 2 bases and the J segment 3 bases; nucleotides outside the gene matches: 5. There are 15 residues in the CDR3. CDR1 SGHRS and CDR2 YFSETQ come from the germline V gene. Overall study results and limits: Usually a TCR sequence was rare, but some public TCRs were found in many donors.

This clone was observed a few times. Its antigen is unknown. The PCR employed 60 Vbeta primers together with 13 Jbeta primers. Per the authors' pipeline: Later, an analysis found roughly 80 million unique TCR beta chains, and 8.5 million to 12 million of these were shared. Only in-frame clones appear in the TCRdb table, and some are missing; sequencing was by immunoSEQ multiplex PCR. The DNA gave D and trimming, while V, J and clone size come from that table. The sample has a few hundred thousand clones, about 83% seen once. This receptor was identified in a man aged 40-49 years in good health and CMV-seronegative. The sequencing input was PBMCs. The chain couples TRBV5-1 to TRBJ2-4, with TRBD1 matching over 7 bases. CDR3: CASSFGTEVKNIQYF. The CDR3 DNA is TGCGCCAGCAGCTTCGGGACAGAGGTCAAAAACATTCAGTACTTC.